The rows below give T cell receptor beta chains drawn from one sample of a study of OX40 agonist ivuxolimab in advanced cancers. Only in-frame clones appear in the TCRdb table, and some are missing; sequencing was by immunoSEQ multiplex PCR. The sample records 80,000 to 100,000 clones, 80% to 90% being singletons. This specimen was CD4+ or CD8+ T cells sorted from blood, taken in a trial of the OX40 agonist ivuxolimab. These receptors were collected from an adult with an advanced solid tumor such as melanoma, head and neck, liver or kidney cancer. Both conserved end residues are part of each CDR3. D genes are given only for firm matches. Some rows mark clone size as missing; the rest say once, few, many or name a class of expanded clone.

d_call: .
j_call: TRBJ1-3
clone_size: .
cdr3_length: 15
v_call: TRBV14
cdr3_aa: CASSPRWASGNTIYF
cdr3_nt: TGTGCCAGCAGCCCCCGGTGGGCTTCGGGAAACACCATATATTTT

d_call: TRBD1
j_call: TRBJ1-1
clone_size: .
cdr3_length: 15
v_call: TRBV6-5
cdr3_aa: CASGTGGIGNTEAFF
cdr3_nt: TGTGCCAGCGGGACAGGGGGAATTGGGAACACTGAAGCTTTCTTT

d_call: .
j_call: TRBJ2-7
clone_size: .
cdr3_length: 13
v_call: TRBV10-3
cdr3_aa: CAISAIGAYEQYF
cdr3_nt: TGTGCCATCAGTGCGATTGGGGCCTACGAGCAGTACTTC

d_call: .
j_call: TRBJ1-4
clone_size: .
cdr3_length: 17
v_call: TRBV7-8
cdr3_aa: CASSSSYQRGANEKLFF
cdr3_nt: TGTGCCAGCAGCTCGTCATATCAGAGGGGGGCTAATGAAAAACTGTTTTTT

d_call: .
j_call: TRBJ1-2
clone_size: .
cdr3_length: 13
v_call: TRBV18
cdr3_aa: CASSSGPNYGYTF
cdr3_nt: TGTGCCAGCTCAAGCGGCCCTAACTATGGCTACACCTTC

d_call: TRBD1
j_call: TRBJ1-4
clone_size: .
cdr3_length: 16
v_call: TRBV18
cdr3_aa: CASSRTPRQGAEKLFF
cdr3_nt: TGTGCCAGCTCTCGAACCCCCAGGCAGGGGGCTGAAAAACTGTTTTTT

d_call: .
j_call: TRBJ2-3
clone_size: .
cdr3_length: 16
v_call: TRBV7-2
cdr3_aa: CASSQTGTHHTDTQYF
cdr3_nt: TGTGCCAGCAGCCAAACCGGGACTCATCACACAGATACGCAGTATTTT

d_call: .
j_call: TRBJ1-6
clone_size: .
cdr3_length: 17
v_call: TRBV6-1
cdr3_aa: CASSEALTGSYNSPLHF
cdr3_nt: TGTGCCAGCAGTGAAGCGCTGACGGGCTCCTATAATTCACCCCTCCACTTT

d_call: .
j_call: TRBJ1-4
clone_size: .
cdr3_length: 17
v_call: TRBV28
cdr3_aa: CASSYVPTVGGREKLFF
cdr3_nt: TGTGCCAGCAGCTACGTACCAACAGTGGGGGGACGGGAAAAACTGTTTTTT

d_call: TRBD1
j_call: TRBJ1-5
clone_size: .
cdr3_length: 17
v_call: TRBV5-4
cdr3_aa: CASSWIRDSPFDQPQHF
cdr3_nt: TGTGCCAGCAGCTGGATCCGGGACAGCCCCTTCGATCAGCCCCAGCATTTT

d_call: TRBD2
j_call: TRBJ2-7
clone_size: .
cdr3_length: 15
v_call: TRBV12-5
cdr3_aa: CASGPRAGLAVEQYF
cdr3_nt: TGTGCTAGTGGTCCACGGGCAGGACTAGCGGTCGAGCAGTACTTC

d_call: .
j_call: TRBJ2-7
clone_size: .
cdr3_length: 13
v_call: TRBV4-3
cdr3_aa: CASSRGVTYEQYF
cdr3_nt: TGCGCCAGCAGCCGAGGGGTCACCTACGAGCAGTACTTC

d_call: TRBD2
j_call: TRBJ2-7
clone_size: once
cdr3_length: 14
v_call: TRBV5-6
cdr3_aa: CASSRGLASFEQYF
cdr3_nt: TGTGCCAGCAGCCGAGGACTAGCGAGCTTCGAGCAGTACTTC

d_call: .
j_call: TRBJ2-1
clone_size: .
cdr3_length: 15
v_call: TRBV6-6
cdr3_aa: CASTSYGSGNNEQFF
cdr3_nt: TGTGCCAGCACCAGTTACGGGAGCGGAAACAATGAGCAGTTCTTC

d_call: TRBD1
j_call: TRBJ1-3
clone_size: once
cdr3_length: 16
v_call: TRBV19
cdr3_aa: CASSYLGQQLGNTIYF
cdr3_nt: TGTGCCAGTTCTTACCTGGGACAGCAGCTAGGAAACACCATATATTTT

d_call: .
j_call: TRBJ1-2
clone_size: .
cdr3_length: 13
v_call: TRBV7-2
cdr3_aa: CASSDGQNYGYTF
cdr3_nt: TGTGCCAGCAGCGATGGACAGAACTATGGCTACACCTTC

d_call: .
j_call: TRBJ2-7
clone_size: .
cdr3_length: 13
v_call: TRBV5-1
cdr3_aa: CASSSGHSYEQYF
cdr3_nt: TGCGCCAGCAGCTCAGGCCACTCCTACGAGCAGTACTTC

d_call: .
j_call: TRBJ1-1
clone_size: .
cdr3_length: 14
v_call: TRBV5-6
cdr3_aa: CASSLPPRNTEAFF
cdr3_nt: TGTGCCAGCAGCTTGCCCCCCCGAAACACTGAAGCTTTCTTT

d_call: .
j_call: TRBJ1-3
clone_size: .
cdr3_length: 16
v_call: TRBV10-1
cdr3_aa: CASSEDLPSSGNTIYF
cdr3_nt: TGCGCCAGCAGTGAGGATTTGCCGAGCTCTGGAAACACCATATATTTT

d_call: .
j_call: TRBJ1-5
clone_size: once
cdr3_length: 15
v_call: TRBV7-2
cdr3_aa: CASSQSTGINQPQHF
cdr3_nt: TGTGCCAGCAGCCAGTCGACAGGAATCAATCAGCCCCAGCATTTT

d_call: .
j_call: TRBJ2-2
clone_size: once
cdr3_length: 12
v_call: TRBV11-3
cdr3_aa: CASSSDRRRLFF
cdr3_nt: TGTGCCAGCAGCTCGGACCGACGGCGGCTGTTTTTT

d_call: .
j_call: TRBJ1-1
clone_size: .
cdr3_length: 13
v_call: TRBV6-6
cdr3_aa: CASRSNTRGYAFF
cdr3_nt: TGTGCCAGCAGGTCCAACACGAGAGGGTATGCTTTCTTT

d_call: .
j_call: TRBJ2-2
clone_size: .
cdr3_length: 14
v_call: TRBV2
cdr3_aa: CASSAQGNTGELFF
cdr3_nt: TGTGCCAGCAGTGCACAGGGGAACACCGGGGAGCTGTTTTTT

d_call: .
j_call: TRBJ2-7
clone_size: .
cdr3_length: 14
v_call: TRBV9
cdr3_aa: CASSVGVSSYEQYF
cdr3_nt: TGTGCCAGCAGCGTAGGGGTTAGCTCCTACGAGCAGTACTTC

d_call: TRBD1
j_call: TRBJ2-3
clone_size: .
cdr3_length: 16
v_call: TRBV5-1
cdr3_aa: CASSGLQGAGTDTQYF
cdr3_nt: TGCGCCAGCAGCGGATTACAGGGGGCCGGAACAGATACGCAGTATTTT